This T cell receptor (beta chain) is drawn from a study of siplizumab effects on memory and regulatory T cells. There are a few counts of this clone. What it binds is not known. Overall study results and limits: Of the proliferating CD4+ or CD8+ clones, roughly 75-97% lacked a naive or memory phenotype that could be assigned. Naive T cells appeared more diverse than memory cells and seemed to be major alloresponse contributors.

The CDR3 totals 14 residues. Trimming removed 3 bases from V and 5 bases from J; junction bases left unmatched: 6. Germline values: CDR1 SGHRS, CDR2 YFSETQ. This table comes from immunoSEQ multiplex PCR, and its TCRdb copy is limited to in-frame clones, with some not included. The sample carries fewer than 120,000 clones, 80% to 95% recorded once. The clonotype comes from a human donor in good health. The specimen sequenced was CD4+ T cells sorted from blood. The chain uses TRBV5-1 and TRBJ2-7; 9 bases are a match to TRBD1. For the CDR3, the DNA is TGCGCCAGCAGCTCCCAACGGGACAGGGACGAGCAGTACTTC. It encodes CASSSQRDRDEQYF.